Below, 27 T cell receptor beta chains from the same sample are listed, as sequenced in a study of identical twins. TCRdb analysed the 5' RACE reads with MiXCR anew, one entry per CDR3 protein. The data show some 1,700,000 distinct CDR3 sequences, with roughly 35% seen just once and about 0.25% held by the top ten. The sequenced sample consisted of cord blood. The receptors stem from a newborn girl in good health.

A note on this clonotype: Relative to the germline gene, one junction end is altered; a read error may explain this. V gene TRBV3-1 combines with J gene TRBJ1-5; D gene ambiguous. Germline V gives CDR1 LGHDT, CDR2 YNNKEL (reference sequence). CDR3 length: 14 amino acids. The chain's CDR3 is CASSQGVSKQPQHF. The DNA for the CDR3 is TGTGCCAGCAGCCAAGGGGTTAGCAAACAGCCCCAGCATTTT.

This clonotype was counted a few times. The V and J genes are TRBV6-5 and TRBJ1-5; 9 bases map to TRBD1. The CDR3 is 15 residues long. Trimming cost V 6 bases and J 3 bases; bases outside gene matches: 6. CDR1 is MNHEY and CDR2 is SVGAGI in the germline V gene. The CDR3 is CASSRDRAFNQPQHF. The CDR3 DNA reads TGTGCCAGCAGCAGGGACAGGGCCTTCAATCAGCCCCAGCATTTT.

This rearrangement joins TRBV6-1 to TRBJ2-4; unclear D gene. Between the trimmed V and J ends, which lost 0 bases and 15 bases, there was a span of 9 bases. This CDR3 contains 11 residues. Germline assignment: CDR1 MNHNS and CDR2 SASEGT. CDR3 region: CASSEAANRYF. The DNA of the CDR3 is TGTGCCAGCAGTGAAGCCGCCAATAGGTACTTC.

This clonotype appeared a few times. V usage is TRBV7-2 and J usage is TRBJ1-5; D gene uncertain. The germline V and J ends were trimmed by 0 bases and 1 base, with 10 bases remaining between them. Germline V gives CDR1 SGHTA, CDR2 FQGNSA. This CDR3 has 16 residues. In nucleotides, the CDR3 is TGTGCCAGCAGCTTAGCATTGGGGTACAGCAATCAGCCCCAGCATTTT. Translated, it gives CASSLALGYSNQPQHF.

The chain couples TRBV12-3 or TRBV12-4 to TRBJ2-5; 7 nucleotides match TRBD1. Trimming took 1 base from V and 11 from J; bases not matched to a gene: 16. The CDR3 is 16 amino acids. This CDR3 reads CASSLDLRGKYNEQYF. As DNA, the CDR3 is TGTGCCAGCAGTTTAGATCTCAGGGGGAAGTACAATGAGCAGTACTTC.

J is TRBJ1-2 and V is TRBV9, with 8 bases matching TRBD1. CDR3 length: 16 residues. CDR1 is SGDLS and CDR2 is YYNGEE in the germline V gene. Trimming took 3 bases from V and 6 from J; bases not matched to a gene: 13. This chain's CDR3 is CASSGGSHDRGHGYTF. The DNA for the CDR3 is TGTGCCAGCAGCGGGGGCTCACACGACAGGGGCCATGGCTACACCTTC.

The rearrangement links TRBV6-2 or TRBV6-3 to TRBJ2-2; D not resolved. The CDR3 is made up of 13 amino acids. CDR1 and CDR2 (germline): MNHEY, SVGEGT. V was trimmed by 7 bases and J by 6 bases, leaving 12 bases between them. CDR3 in DNA: TGTGCCAGCACCCCAGGTGGGGCCGGGGAGCTGTTTTTT. This sequence encodes CASTPGGAGELFF.

This clonotype was counted only a few times. The rearrangement joins TRBV13 to TRBJ2-1; D is unclear. The CDR3 extends over 16 amino acids. Germline assignment: CDR1 PRHDT and CDR2 FYEKMQ (reference sequence). V dropped 1 base and J dropped 4 bases, with 14 bases sitting between them. For the CDR3, the DNA is TGTGCCAGCAGCTTAGTGGGTAGGGCGGTTTACAATGAGCAGTTCTTC. Residues: CASSLVGRAVYNEQFF.

There are a few counts of this clonotype. The CDR3, as DNA: TGTGCCAGCAGACGGTCCTCCGGGACAGCCCAAGAGACCCAGTACTTC. Translated: CASRRSSGTAQETQYF. The genes are TRBV6-2 or TRBV6-3 and TRBJ2-5, with TRBD1 identical over 7 bases. V was clipped by 6 bases and J by 1 base; unmatched bases: 11. The CDR3 spans 16 residues. Germline lookup yields CDR1 MNHEY and CDR2 SVGEGT.

Here the CDR3 reads CSARDSAAFYEQYF. As DNA, the CDR3 is TGCAGTGCTAGAGATTCAGCTGCCTTTTACGAGCAGTACTTC. The gene calls are TRBV20-1 and TRBJ2-7; D call uncertain. The CDR3 extends over 14 amino acids. Germline loops: CDR1 DFQATT, CDR2 SNEGSKA (reference sequence). Deletions cut 0 bases from V and 4 bases from J, with 13 bases between.

Only a few counts were recorded for this clonotype. This chain uses TRBV20-1 with TRBJ1-2, with 9 bases aligning to TRBD1. The V gene's germline CDR1 is DFQATT and CDR2 SNEGSKA (reference sequence). This CDR3 contains 17 residues. Trimming cost V 3 bases and J 6 bases; bases outside gene matches: 17. The CDR3 region is CSASPYPGQGSGNGYTF. CDR3 coding DNA: TGCAGTGCTAGCCCCTATCCGGGACAGGGAAGCGGGAATGGCTACACCTTC.

The rearrangement links TRBV28 to TRBJ2-7; D is possibly TRBD1 (6 bases). Trimming removed 4 bases at V and 3 bases at J, with 16 bases between. The CDR3 spans 15 residues. The germline gives CDR1 MDHEN, CDR2 SYDVKM. Here the CDR3 reads CASSSPPTGNYEQYF. The CDR3 coding sequence is TGTGCCAGCAGTTCCCCCCCCACAGGGAACTACGAGCAGTACTTC.

The chain couples TRBV20-1 to TRBJ2-2; D might be TRBD2 (6 bases). Trimming removed 6 bases from V and 1 base from J, with 9 bases in between. Germline-derived CDR1 and CDR2 are DFQATT and SNEGSKA (reference sequence). There are 13 residues in the CDR3. The CDR3 loop reads CSAGGVNTGELFF. The CDR3 nucleotides are TGCAGTGCGGGCGGGGTGAACACCGGGGAGCTGTTTTTT.

This rearrangement joins TRBV6-6 to TRBJ2-7, with 10 positions matching TRBD2. This CDR3 is 16 amino acids long. V was pared by 2 bases and J by 4 bases, with 8 bases of the junction left unmatched. CDR1 and CDR2 (germline): MNHNY, SVGAGI (reference sequence). For the CDR3, the DNA is TGTGCCAGCAGTTACACTCTTAGCGGGGGGAGTTACGAGCAGTACTTC. Its protein product is CASSYTLSGGSYEQYF.

The gene calls are TRBV20-1 and TRBJ2-3; D unresolved. The germline V gene has CDR1 DFQATT and CDR2 SNEGSKA (reference sequence). V lost 4 bases and J 1 base, leaving 15 bases between the germline ends. The CDR3 has 15 amino acids. The DNA of the CDR3 is TGCAGTGCTACTCTTTATAGCTTCCGCACAGATACGCAGTATTTT. Protein: CSATLYSFRTDTQYF.

The table lists this clonotype with a few counts. The V gene is TRBV20-1, the J gene TRBJ2-7, with TRBD2 matching over 10 bases. V lost 1 base and J lost 5; bases outside the gene matches: 14. This CDR3 contains 17 residues. In germline, CDR1 is DFQATT, CDR2 SNEGSKA (reference sequence). CDR3 DNA: TGCAGTGCTAGAGCCGACGTGGAACTAGCGGGATTCCACGAGCAGTACTTC. Encoded protein: CSARADVELAGFHEQYF.

This clonotype was seen more than once but under ten times. This chain uses TRBV9 with TRBJ2-1; 13 bases are shared with TRBD2. The germline V gene encodes CDR1 SGDLS and CDR2 YYNGEE. With 0 bases clipped from V and 7 bases from J, the junction kept 1 base outside the gene matches. This CDR3 comprises 15 residues. CDR3 in DNA: TGTGCCAGCAGCGTAGAGGGACTAGCGGGAAATGAGCAGTTCTTC. Its translation: CASSVEGLAGNEQFF.

The chain recombines TRBV28 with TRBJ2-7, with 13 bases lining up with TRBD2. Losses at the gene ends were 3 bases for V and 0 bases for J; bases not matched to a gene: 8. The CDR3 contains 18 residues. Germline lookup yields CDR1 MDHEN and CDR2 SYDVKM. The CDR3 region has the DNA TGTGCCAGCAGTTTTAGGGGACTAGCGGGACGATCCTCCTACGAGCAGTACTTC. Translated, it gives CASSFRGLAGRSSYEQYF.

The sample holds a few counts of this clonotype. V is TRBV5-1 and J is TRBJ1-2; tentatively, D is TRBD1 (5 bases). The germline V and J ends were trimmed by 4 bases and 1 base, with 17 bases remaining between them. The CDR3 consists of 16 residues. Germline V gene data show CDR1 as SGHRS and CDR2 as YFSETQ. CDR3 nucleotides: TGCGCCAGCAGCCTCGGGGCGGGAGGTGGTAACTATGGCTACACCTTC. Translated, it gives CASSLGAGGGNYGYTF.

The chain links TRBV14 to TRBJ1-2; D not resolved. Germline V lookup: CDR1 SGHDN, CDR2 FVKESK. The CDR3 runs 12 residues. Trimming took off 3 bases at V and 9 bases at J, with 11 bases between the two ends. The CDR3 is CASSHDRRSYTF. CDR3 nucleotide sequence: TGTGCCAGCAGCCATGACCGGCGAAGCTACACCTTC.

The genes are TRBV4-2 and TRBJ2-7; D remains ambiguous. V lost 1 base to trimming and J lost 4 bases, with 20 bases between them. CDR3 length: 17 amino acids. The V gene's germline CDR1 is LGHNA and CDR2 YNFKEQ. The CDR3 reads CASSQVNNPALIYEQYF. The CDR3 DNA sequence: TGTGCCAGCAGCCAAGTGAATAACCCCGCTTTAATTTACGAGCAGTACTTC.

The gene calls are TRBV18 and TRBJ1-1; tentative D call: TRBD1 (5 bases). The germline V gene has CDR1 KGHSH and CDR2 LQKENI. Trimming removed 4 bases at V and 10 bases at J, with 19 bases between. The CDR3 totals 14 residues. The CDR3 loop is CASSLTQVERGAFF. CDR3 in DNA: TGTGCCAGCTCACTAACACAGGTTGAACGGGGAGCTTTCTTT.

CDR3 in amino acids: CRVLAGSSYNEQFF. The CDR3 DNA reads as TGCAGGGTGCTTGCGGGAAGCTCCTACAATGAGCAGTTCTTC. This rearrangement joins TRBV20-1 to TRBJ2-1, with TRBD2 as a possible D gene (6 bases). Germline CDR1 reads DFQATT; CDR2 reads SNEGSKA (reference sequence). The CDR3 runs to 14 residues.

The chain couples TRBV29-1 to TRBJ1-1, with 7 bases aligning to TRBD1. CDR1 and CDR2 (germline): SQVTM, ANQGSEA. The length of the CDR3 is 16 residues. The V and J ends lost 4 bases and 4 bases, in that order; junction bases with no gene match: 15. The CDR3 coding sequence is TGCAGCGTTGGGAGTGGAAAGGGGGCGCGAGGCACTGAAGCTTTCTTT. Protein: CSVGSGKGARGTEAFF.

V usage is TRBV6-6 and J usage is TRBJ2-7; TRBD1 matches at 7 bases. J was trimmed by 0 bases and V by 2 bases; bases with no gene match: 4. Germline CDR1 reads MNHNY; CDR2 reads SVGAGI (reference sequence). This CDR3 contains 15 residues. This CDR3 is CASSYPGTASYEQYF. The CDR3 DNA sequence: TGTGCCAGCAGTTACCCCGGGACAGCCTCCTACGAGCAGTACTTC.

This chain uses TRBV20-1 with TRBJ1-4; 10 bases map to TRBD1. This CDR3 comprises 14 residues. V shed 6 bases and J 8 bases; nucleotides not matched to a gene: 9. In germline, CDR1 is DFQATT, CDR2 SNEGSKA (reference sequence). The CDR3 sequence is CSAQRDRGEEKLFF. The CDR3 DNA sequence: TGCAGTGCACAGAGGGACAGGGGTGAGGAAAAACTGTTTTTT.

This clonotype was recorded only once. V and J are TRBV11-2 and TRBJ1-1; no definite D call. The CDR3 extends over 13 amino acids. Germline V gene data show CDR1 as SGHAT and CDR2 as FQNNGV. V dropped 5 bases and J dropped 3 bases, with 10 bases sitting between them. DNA of the CDR3: TGTGCCAGCAGCCGTAGCGGCCACACTGAAGCTTTCTTT. Translating it yields CASSRSGHTEAFF.